The subject of this entry is one T cell receptor beta chain. This CDR3 is built from 15 residues. CDR1 is SGHAT and CDR2 is FQNNGV in the germline V gene. V shed 2 bases, J shed 5 bases, and the junction held 8 bases outside the gene matches. These data originate in a study of blood T cell repertoires in COVID-19. Study at large: PBMCs, B-cell-depleted T cells, or T cells provided the cDNA or gDNA that made up the material.

TCRdb's copy holds only in-frame clones and misses some; the assay was immunoSEQ multiplex PCR. The sample lists some 320,000 clones; approximately 85% were seen once. This chain joins TRBV11-2 and TRBJ1-2; 7 bases align to TRBD1. Sequenced: peripheral blood. This TCR was sampled from a human donor in a cohort sampled during active COVID-19. The CDR3 nucleotides read TGTGCCAGCAGCTTACCCCGGGACAGATCTTATGGCTACACCTTC. Protein: CASSLPRDRSYGYTF.